The 2 T cell receptor beta chains reported below all come from one sample, sequenced in a study of CD8+ T cells in alopecia areata. The treatment was: oral pan-JAK inhibitor, 5-10 mg twice daily. Following extraction, RNA underwent reverse transcription to cDNA, which served as the sequencing template. Only in-frame clones appear in the TCRdb table, and some are missing; sequencing was by immunoSEQ multiplex PCR. This table holds 110,000 to 150,000 clones, roughly 52% found once. The sample here was CD8+ T cells sorted from blood, taken at week 4, from a patient treated with tofacitinib. The source is a human donor with alopecia areata.

The chain is built from TRBV5-1 and TRBJ2-1; 9 nucleotides agree with TRBD2. The trim removed 4 bases at V and 8 bases at J, leaving 7 bases unmatched. Germline V gene lookup returns CDR1 SGHRS and CDR2 YFSETQ. There are 14 residues in the CDR3. The CDR3 sequence is CASSRAGGSHEQFF. The DNA of the CDR3 is TGCGCCAGCAGCCGAGCGGGGGGTTCGCATGAGCAGTTCTTC.

The CDR3 nucleotides read TGCGCCAGCAGCCTAGGACAGGGGTCTAACTATGGCTACACCTTC. This encodes CASSLGQGSNYGYTF. V is TRBV4-1 and J is TRBJ1-2; 9 bases are a match to TRBD1. Trimming cost V 4 bases and J 0 bases; bases outside gene matches: 3. Germline CDR1 reads MGHRA; CDR2 reads YSYEKL. The CDR3 has 15 residues.